The clone carrying this T cell receptor beta chain was seen many times. The sequenced fragment ends 3 residues before the CDR3 boundary, so the rest is inferred from the germline J gene. The sample comes from a study of T cell clonality in common variable immunodeficiency. Trimming took off 3 bases at V and 7 bases at J, with 18 bases between the two ends. The CDR3 extends over 15 amino acids. Germline CDR1 and CDR2: LNHNV and YYDKDF (reference sequence). Clones were sequenced by immunoSEQ multiplex PCR, and TCRdb holds only the in-frame ones, with some missing. The table lists 55,000 or so clones, with no singletons.

The chain has TRBV15 and TRBJ1-1, with D unresolved. This sequence was found in a person aged 18 to 70 in good health. The sample taken for sequencing was peripheral blood mononuclear cells. The CDR3 spells CATSRAPETGIEAFF. The part of the CDR3 DNA that was read is TGTGCCACCAGCAGGGCCCCCGAAACGGGGATTGAA.